This paragraph covers one TCR beta chain sequence. Its specificity is not known. This sample is drawn from a study of cytomegalovirus exposure and HLA in healthy donors. The CDR3 consists of 15 residues. Trimming took 7 bases from V and 8 from J; bases not matched to a gene: 10. Germline CDR1 and CDR2: MNHEY and SMNVEV (reference sequence). Use of 60 Vbeta and 13 Jbeta primers characterized the PCR. Here immunoSEQ multiplex PCR was the method, and the copy in TCRdb shows in-frame clones only, minus some. The table records 130,000 or so clones, over 65% of them present only once. Overall study results and limits: The authors enumerated over 150 TCR beta chains as linked to cytomegalovirus. For most TCR sequences rarity was the rule, although some public TCRs occurred in many donors. Later, an analysis found that common viral pathogens appeared to be linked with several of the most significant clusters.

The sequenced material came from PBMCs. The origin of this receptor is a female donor in good health and CMV-seropositive. The chain is built from TRBV27 and TRBJ1-4, with 10 bases lining up with TRBD1. Written as DNA, the CDR3 is TGTGCCAGCACCAAAAGACAGGGGGCCTGGGAAAAACTGTTTTTT. It codes for CASTKRQGAWEKLFF.